A single sample gave rise to the 12 T cell receptor beta chains below, sequenced in a study of T cells in Graves' hyperthyroidism and ophthalmopathy. Using RNA transcripts as the source, TCR beta CDR3 regions were amplified. First-round RT-PCR with HTBI primers amplified the TCR CDR3 region. TCRdb reanalysed the multiplex PCR reads using MiXCR and keeps one entry per CDR3 protein. The table records about 380,000 distinct CDR3 sequences, under 20% of them present only once. Sequences were obtained from blood. These receptors came from a young man with Graves' ophthalmopathy.

The chain carries TRBV27 and TRBJ2-1, with TRBD2 matching 10 bases. Unmatched junction bases numbered 11, after V lost 6 bases and J lost 9 bases. The CDR3 is 15 amino acids. Germline loops: CDR1 MNHEY, CDR2 SMNVEV (reference sequence). The CDR3 DNA sequence: TGTGCCAGCAGCTCTTATAGCGGGGGGCGGGGTGAGCAGTTCTTC. As protein: CASSSYSGGRGEQFF.

This clonotype was counted a few times. The chain couples TRBV6-5 to TRBJ2-5, with TRBD2 matching over 11 bases. Germline V lookup: CDR1 MNHEY, CDR2 SVGAGI. J was trimmed by 2 bases and V by 2 bases; bases with no gene match: 4. This CDR3 contains 16 residues. The CDR3: CASSYGGLAEQETQYF. CDR3 DNA sequence: TGTGCCAGCAGTTACGGGGGACTAGCGGAACAAGAGACCCAGTACTTC.

There are many counts of this clonotype. V usage is TRBV12-3 or TRBV12-4 and J usage is TRBJ1-1, with no clear D. V lost 4 bases and J 3 bases, leaving 12 bases between the germline ends. The CDR3 length is 14 residues. CDR3 sequence (DNA): TGTGCCAGCAGTTGGAGATTAGAGGACACTGAAGCTTTCTTT. This codes for CASSWRLEDTEAFF.

This clonotype was seen ten or more times. The rearrangement uses TRBV7-3 and TRBJ1-1, with D maybe TRBD1 (5 bases). This CDR3 has 12 residues. Trimming left V 0 bases short and J 7 bases short, with 6 bases between. Per germline, CDR1 SGHTA and CDR2 FQGTGA. CDR3 in DNA: TGTGCCAGCAGCTTAACAGGGGTTGAAGCTTTCTTT. Amino acid sequence: CASSLTGVEAFF.

This clonotype was seen ten or more times. Here the CDR3 reads CASSHLTVTYGYTF. As DNA, the CDR3 is TGTGCCAGCAGCCACCTTACAGTCACCTATGGCTACACCTTC. The rearrangement uses TRBV3-1 and TRBJ1-2; no firm D call. Germline CDR1 LGHDT, CDR2 YNNKEL (reference sequence). The CDR3 extends over 14 amino acids. V was pared by 3 bases and J by 4 bases, with 12 bases between.

This clonotype was picked up many times. The rearrangement uses TRBV28 and TRBJ2-3; D gene uncertain. CDR1 MDHEN and CDR2 SYDVKM come from the germline V gene. The CDR3 consists of 13 residues. V shed 8 bases and J shed 2 bases, with 11 bases lying between them. As DNA, the CDR3 is TGTGCCAGCGGGTGGGCAAACACAGATACGCAGTATTTT. Residues: CASGWANTDTQYF.

This clonotype has just a few counts. V usage is TRBV10-3 and J usage is TRBJ1-4; D gene ambiguous. Germline V gives CDR1 ENHRY, CDR2 SYGVKD. This CDR3 is 12 amino acids long. V dropped 4 bases and J dropped 4 bases, with 4 bases sitting between them. DNA of the CDR3: TGTGCCATCAGTGGGGATAATGAAAAACTGTTTTTT. It specifies CAISGDNEKLFF.

This clonotype has ten or more counts. This chain connects TRBV9 to TRBJ2-1, with 14 nucleotides matching TRBD2. Germline CDR1 reads SGDLS; CDR2 reads YYNGEE. The trim removed 4 bases at V and 5 bases at J, leaving 5 bases unmatched. This CDR3 comprises 16 residues. CDR3 DNA sequence: TGTGCCAGCAGCCTCCGACTAGCGGGGGGGAACAATGAGCAGTTCTTC. Residues: CASSLRLAGGNNEQFF.

On this clonotype: A much more abundant neighbour one base away suggests this may be a read error. The chain recombines TRBV6-2 or TRBV6-3 with TRBJ1-2; tentative D call: TRBD1 (6 bases). The CDR3 has 14 amino acids. From germline, CDR1 is MNHEY and CDR2 SVGEGT. CDR3 sequence: CASSYSRGNYSYTF. The CDR3 DNA reads as TGTGCCAGCAGTTACTCGAGGGGGAACTATAGCTACACCTTC.

This clonotype has a count of ten or more. This chain joins TRBV27 and TRBJ2-7, with 12 bases lining up with TRBD2. CDR3 length equals 16 residues. The germline V gene encodes CDR1 MNHEY and CDR2 SMNVEV (reference sequence). V lost 5 bases to trimming and J lost 0 bases; unmatched junction nucleotides: 5. CDR3 nucleotides: TGTGCCAGCAGTCTGAGGACTAGCGGGGACTCCTACGAGCAGTACTTC. It is translated as CASSLRTSGDSYEQYF.

Remarks on this clonotype: A much larger clone lies a single base off, so this may be a read error. The V and J genes are TRBV5-1 and TRBJ2-7; D is unresolved. The CDR3 totals 14 residues. Germline loops: CDR1 SGHRS, CDR2 YFSETQ. The CDR3 reads CASTATPATYGQYF. In DNA, the CDR3 is TGCGCCAGCACCGCGACTCCAGCTACCTACGGGCAGTACTTC.

Many counts were recorded for this clonotype. The V gene is TRBV18, the J gene TRBJ2-7; D unclear. Germline CDR1 and CDR2: KGHSH and LQKENI. Trimming took off 0 bases at V and 4 bases at J, with 7 bases between the two ends. The CDR3 loop spans 13 amino acids. Here the CDR3 reads CASSPPEAYEQYF. The CDR3 nucleotides read TGTGCCAGCTCACCACCCGAGGCGTACGAGCAGTACTTC. Complete variable domain (other parts from reference TRBV18 and TRBJ2-7): NAGVMQNPRHLVRRRGQEARLRCSPMKGHSHVYWYRQLPEEGLKFMVYLQKENIIDESGMPKERFSAEFPKEGPSILRIQQVVRGDSAAYFCASSPPEAYEQYFGPGTRLTVT.